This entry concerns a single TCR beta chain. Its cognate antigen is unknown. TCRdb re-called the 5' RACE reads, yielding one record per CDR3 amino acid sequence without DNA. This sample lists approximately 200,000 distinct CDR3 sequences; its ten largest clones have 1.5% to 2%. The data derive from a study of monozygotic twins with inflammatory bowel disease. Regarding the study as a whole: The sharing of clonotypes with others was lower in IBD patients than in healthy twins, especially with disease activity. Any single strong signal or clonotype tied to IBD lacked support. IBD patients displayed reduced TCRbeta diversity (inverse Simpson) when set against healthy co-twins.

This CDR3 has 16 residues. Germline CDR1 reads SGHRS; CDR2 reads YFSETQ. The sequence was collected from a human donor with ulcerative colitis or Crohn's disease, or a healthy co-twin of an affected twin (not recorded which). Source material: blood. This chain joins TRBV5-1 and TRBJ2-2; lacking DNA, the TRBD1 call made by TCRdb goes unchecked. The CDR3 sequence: CASSSGAAVQTGELFF.